Here is one TCR beta chain with its context. Which antigen it targets is not known. Base qualities are not recorded, but no much larger clone differs from it by a single base. This sample is drawn from a study of OX40 agonist ivuxolimab in advanced cancers. Context from the whole study: Ivuxolimab was a fully human IgG2 agonistic monoclonal antibody targeting the costimulatory receptor OX40 (CD134). Prior anti-PD-1, anti-PD-L1 or anti-CTLA-4 therapy was permitted, and checkpoint inhibitors had been received by less than 45% of dose-escalation patients. Among the roughly 50 dose-escalation patients, some 20 had hepatocellular carcinoma, around 15 melanoma, 9 renal cell carcinoma and 9 head and neck cancer. The paper describes the monotherapy dose-escalation part (N of about 50 patients) of the phase I trial of ivuxolimab. Partial responses were achieved by three dose-escalation patients, of whom one had hepatocellular carcinoma and two had cutaneous melanoma. The dose-escalation cohort was about 87% male with a mean age of 60 years, ranging from about 23 to 85. The point of sequencing TCRbeta in the periphery was to test whether ivuxolimab changed TCR sequence diversity and drove clonal T-cell expansion. Intravenous ivuxolimab was administered to patients every 2 weeks at six dose levels: 0.01, 0.1, 0.3, 1.5, 3 and 10 mg/kg.

The germline V gene gives CDR1 as SGHNT and CDR2 as YENEEA. There are 14 amino acids in the CDR3, from cysteine to phenylalanine inclusive. The retained sequence is limited to the CDR3, 42 bases, with the frame set at the first base. V lost 4 bases and J lost 4 bases; the stretch between them is 11 bases long. Study-level results and caveats: On average, CD8+ T cells showed more expanded clones than CD4+ T cells after ivuxolimab. Low levels of normalized T-cell clonal expansion were also seen in some patients who did not respond. Clonal expansion of both CD4+ and CD8+ blood T cells was observed from baseline to week 6 at doses 0.1 to 3.0 mg/kg. In the 0.1-3.0 mg/kg groups, partial responders had among the lowest normalized peripheral clonal expansion, particularly in CD8+ T cells. The antigen specificity of the clonally expanded peripheral T cells was not determined.

Genomic DNA was isolated from the sorted cells so that the TCRbeta CDR3 region could be sequenced. The immunoSEQ Assay was used to sequence the TCRbeta CDR3 regions. In its TCRdb copy, this immuneACCESS table keeps in-frame sequences only and misses some clones. Where compared with another copy, unresolved V genes explain less than half of these, and the others have no known cause. For this sample the table gives about 80,000 clones, of which approximately 86% were detected only once. Less than 2.5% of the sample lies in the top ten. Patients with autoimmune disease history or receiving systemic immunosuppression were excluded from the trial. Peripheral blood for TCR sequencing was collected from all dose cohorts at baseline, on cycle 4 day 1, and on cycle 7 day 1. Samples came from an open-label, multicenter, first-in-human phase I dose-escalation trial of ivuxolimab. Adults with locally advanced or metastatic melanoma, renal cell, hepatocellular, or head and neck squamous cell carcinoma were enrolled in the trial. Before TCR sequencing, CD4+ and CD8+ T cells were separately sorted from peripheral blood.

The chain is assembled from TRBV11-3 and TRBJ2-1; possibly the D gene is TRBD2, per 7 matching bases. The source is an adult with an advanced solid tumor such as melanoma, head and neck, liver or kidney cancer. Source: CD4+ or CD8+ T cells sorted from blood, taken in a trial of the OX40 agonist ivuxolimab. The nucleotides are TGTGCCAGCAGCTCGGGGGGCTTATACAATGAGCAGTTCTTC. Translated, it gives CASSSGGLYNEQFF.